The subject of this entry is one T cell receptor (beta chain). The antigen remains undetermined. Germline values: CDR1 SGHAT, CDR2 FQNNGV. This CDR3 region has 13 residues. V shed 1 base and J shed 3 bases, with 4 bases lying between them. Method: immunoSEQ multiplex PCR; TCRdb's copy keeps in-frame clones and lacks some. The sample consists of approximately 170,000 clones, 85% to 95% of them appearing once. This entry belongs to a study of T cell responses to AZD1222 COVID-19 vaccine. In the study overall: Second-dose schedules of about 4 or about 12 weeks were combined. Study outcomes and limitations: The donor group comprised mostly white British people and more females; the analysis possibly underestimated clonal diversity. Two AZD1222 doses significantly raised spike-specific TCR breadth and depth over controls. Only a handful of individuals given AZD1222 were seropositive at baseline.

This specimen was peripheral blood, taken on day 0 of AZD1222 vaccination. The TCR was taken from an adult in good health. The chain is built from TRBV11-2 and TRBJ2-1; D is undetermined. CDR3: CASSLAVYNEQFF. The DNA for the CDR3 is TGTGCCAGCAGCTTAGCCGTCTACAATGAGCAGTTCTTC. Variable domain in full (rest from reference TRBV11-2 and TRBJ2-1): EAGVAQSPRYKIIEKRQSVAFWCNPISGHATLYWYQQILGQGPKLLIQFQNNGVVDDSQLPKDRFSAERLKGVDSTLKIQPAKLEDSAVYLCASSLAVYNEQFFGPGTRLTVL.